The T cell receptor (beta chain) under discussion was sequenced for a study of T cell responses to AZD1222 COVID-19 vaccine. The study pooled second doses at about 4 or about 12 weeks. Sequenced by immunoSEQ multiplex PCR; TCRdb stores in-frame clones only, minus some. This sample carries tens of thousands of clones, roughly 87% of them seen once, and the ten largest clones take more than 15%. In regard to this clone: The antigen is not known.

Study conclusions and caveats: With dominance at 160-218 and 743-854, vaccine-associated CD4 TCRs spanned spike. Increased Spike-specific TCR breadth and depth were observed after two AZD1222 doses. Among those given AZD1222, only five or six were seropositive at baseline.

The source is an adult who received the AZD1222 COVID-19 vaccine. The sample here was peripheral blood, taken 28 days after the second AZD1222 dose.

The CDR3 is CASSLVNEKLFF. The CDR3 nucleotides read TGTGCCAGCAGCTTGGTCAATGAAAAACTGTTTTTT. The chain recombines TRBV5-8 with TRBJ1-4; D gene ambiguous. Trimming stripped 0 bases from V and 5 bases from J, with 2 bases between. The CDR3 extends over 12 amino acids. CDR1 is SGHTS and CDR2 is YDEGEE in the germline V gene.